The clone carrying this TCR beta chain turned up a few times. Antigen: not known. There are 16 residues in the CDR3. Germline V gives CDR1 LGHNA, CDR2 YSLEER. Deletions cut 4 bases from V and 6 bases from J, with 20 bases between. Whole-study results and caveats: Tumor memory CD4+ T cell TCR gene usage was found to cluster with blood and lymph node memory CD4+ cells and with lymph node naive CD4+ cells.

Constant-region reverse primers amplified full-length variable regions, followed by semi-nested Nested Universal Primer A PCR. From the 5' RACE reads, TCRdb called clonotypes with MiXCR, one entry per CDR3 protein. Of more than 7,000 distinct CDR3 sequences in the sample, roughly 40% were seen once. The TCR was taken from a female donor with breast cancer. Sequenced material: memory CD4+ T cells sorted from blood. Noted subset: memory CD4+ T cells, CD4+CD45RO+CD25-. V and J are TRBV4-3 and TRBJ2-3; TRBD2 is a possible D gene (5 bases). The CDR3 protein is CASSRHLIREGDTQYF. Here the CDR3 DNA reads TGCGCCAGCAGCCGCCATTTAATTCGGGAAGGTGATACGCAGTATTTT.